This entry features one T cell receptor beta chain sequence. Its antigen is not known. With baseline, cycle 4 day 1, and cycle 7 day 1 as timepoints, blood was sampled. The sample is drawn from a study of OX40 agonist ivuxolimab in advanced cancers. Background on the study: An agonistic human IgG2 monoclonal antibody against OX40 (CD134) was given. Recorded diagnoses for dose-escalation patients were hepatocellular carcinoma, melanoma, renal cell or head and neck cancer.

The table came from immunoSEQ multiplex PCR; TCRdb's copy has only in-frame clones and leaves some out. Of under 65,000 clones listed, 85% to 95% were seen once; the top ten hold roughly 0.45%. Deletions cut 5 bases from V and 4 bases from J, with 17 bases between. Germline V CDR1 and CDR2: SGHVS, FNYEAQ. The CDR3 runs 16 residues. Study-wide results and limits: At 0.1 to 3.0 mg/kg and by week 6, clonal expansion occurred in CD4+ and CD8+ blood T cells.

This clonotype was obtained from an adult with an advanced solid tumor such as melanoma, head and neck, liver or kidney cancer. The rearrangement links TRBV7-6 to TRBJ2-2; maybe TRBD1 (6 bases). This specimen consisted of CD4+ or CD8+ T cells sorted from blood, obtained in a trial of the OX40 agonist ivuxolimab. As DNA, the CDR3 is TGTGCCAGCAGCCCCTTGGGTGTAGGGGGCACCGGGGAGCTGTTTTTT. Translation: CASSPLGVGGTGELFF.